Listed below are T cell receptor beta chains from one sample, sequenced in a study of blood T cell repertoires in COVID-19. TCRdb's copy holds only in-frame clones and misses some; the assay was immunoSEQ multiplex PCR. The table lists about 300,000 clones, about 91% of them singletons. Sequencing was carried out using peripheral blood. Receptors originate from a woman in her thirties who had recovered from COVID-19. Both conserved end residues are part of each CDR3. The order of the fields is J gene, clone size, V gene, D gene, CDR3 DNA, CDR3 protein. A D gene is named only where the DNA matches it firmly. The size of a clone is reported for some rows only, either as once, few or many, or as a class for expanded clones.

J: TRBJ2-2
size: .
V: TRBV19
D: .
DNA: TGTGCCAGTAGTATACAGCGGTTGCGCAAAGCCGGGGAGCTGTTTTTT
CDR3: CASSIQRLRKAGELFF

J: TRBJ2-7
size: .
V: TRBV10-3
D: .
DNA: TGTGCCATCAGTGACCCGGGACTCACCTACGAGCAGTACTTC
CDR3: CAISDPGLTYEQYF

J: TRBJ2-7
size: .
V: TRBV7-2
D: .
DNA: TGTGCCAGCAGCTTAGTCCCCCGGGGAGAGCAGTACTTC
CDR3: CASSLVPRGEQYF

J: TRBJ2-3
size: .
V: TRBV11-2
D: .
DNA: TGTGCCACCTCGATATACCTGAGGAATACGCAGTATTTT
CDR3: CATSIYLRNTQYF

J: TRBJ2-7
size: .
V: TRBV7-2
D: TRBD2
DNA: TGTGCCAGCAGCTTAGTAGGCGGGGGGGCCGAGCAGTACTTC
CDR3: CASSLVGGGAEQYF

J: TRBJ1-2
size: .
V: TRBV5-4
D: .
DNA: TGTGCCAGCAGCTTGGGTCAATCTAACTATGGCTACACCTTC
CDR3: CASSLGQSNYGYTF

J: TRBJ2-7
size: .
V: TRBV9
D: TRBD1
DNA: TGTGCCAGCAGCCCCGGGGACAGGGTGCAGCAGTACTTC
CDR3: CASSPGDRVQQYF

J: TRBJ1-6
size: .
V: TRBV24-1
D: .
DNA: TGTGCCACCAGTGATTCCACGTGGTGGGGGGTTCTCCACTTT
CDR3: CATSDSTWWGVLHF

J: TRBJ2-5
size: .
V: TRBV19
D: .
DNA: TGTGCCAGTAGTTTTCAGGCGTCGGAAGAGACCCAGTACTTC
CDR3: CASSFQASEETQYF

J: TRBJ1-6
size: .
V: TRBV7-9
D: .
DNA: TGTGCCAGCAGCTTATCGGGAGACTCACCCCTCCACTTT
CDR3: CASSLSGDSPLHF

J: TRBJ2-1
size: once
V: TRBV4-2
D: TRBD2
DNA: TGTGCCAGCAGCCCGCGAATACTAGCGGGGGATTACAATGAGCAGTTCTTC
CDR3: CASSPRILAGDYNEQFF

J: TRBJ2-7
size: .
V: TRBV18
D: .
DNA: TGTGCCAGCTCACCACCGTTGGGAGGATACGAGCAGTACTTC
CDR3: CASSPPLGGYEQYF

J: TRBJ1-2
size: few
V: TRBV19
D: TRBD1
DNA: TGTGCCAGTAGTAGACTCCGGGACAGAGGAGGCTACACCTTC
CDR3: CASSRLRDRGGYTF

J: TRBJ1-6
size: .
V: TRBV6-5
D: TRBD1
DNA: TGTGCCAGCAGTCCCTGGACAGGAGGCTCACCCCTCCACTTT
CDR3: CASSPWTGGSPLHF

J: TRBJ2-5
size: .
V: TRBV6-5
D: .
DNA: TGTGCCAGCAGTTGGGGAGCACCCCCTCAAGAGACCCAGTACTTC
CDR3: CASSWGAPPQETQYF

J: TRBJ2-3
size: .
V: TRBV3-1/TRBV3-2
D: TRBD1
DNA: TGTGCCAGCAGCCGGCAAGGCCGGGACAGGGGAACAGATACGCAGTATTTT
CDR3: CASSRQGRDRGTDTQYF

J: TRBJ2-7
size: .
V: TRBV5-1
D: TRBD2
DNA: TGCGCCAGCAGCTTGGGCGGGGGACGGGGCAACGAGCAGTACTTC
CDR3: CASSLGGGRGNEQYF

J: TRBJ1-5
size: .
V: TRBV19
D: .
DNA: TGTGCCAATGCCCCGAGTTTGAGCAATCAGCCCCAGCATTTT
CDR3: CANAPSLSNQPQHF

J: TRBJ2-7
size: .
V: TRBV27
D: .
DNA: TGTGCCAGCAGTTTGATCGGGGGCGAGCAGTACTTC
CDR3: CASSLIGGEQYF

J: TRBJ1-4
size: .
V: TRBV18
D: .
DNA: TGTGCCAGCTCACCACCCGAAAGGGGTAGTGAAAAACTGTTTTTT
CDR3: CASSPPERGSEKLFF

J: TRBJ2-7
size: .
V: TRBV11-2
D: .
DNA: TGTGCCAGCAGTCGTACCGGGACAAACTCCTACGAGCAGTACTTC
CDR3: CASSRTGTNSYEQYF

J: TRBJ1-1
size: .
V: TRBV12-3/TRBV12-4
D: .
DNA: TGTGCCAGCAGACCCACAGGGTTTGAGGCTTTCTTT
CDR3: CASRPTGFEAFF

J: TRBJ2-5
size: .
V: TRBV5-4
D: TRBD2
DNA: TGTGCCAGCAGCGCGGCCGGGACTACCCAAGAGACCCAGTACTTC
CDR3: CASSAAGTTQETQYF

J: TRBJ1-5
size: .
V: TRBV27
D: .
DNA: TGTGCCAGCAGTTTATGGGGAGGCAATCAGCCCCAGCATTTT
CDR3: CASSLWGGNQPQHF

J: TRBJ2-7
size: .
V: TRBV5-5
D: TRBD2
DNA: TGTGCCAGCAGCTTGGTCGCTAGCGGGGGCTCCTACGAGCAGTACTTC
CDR3: CASSLVASGGSYEQYF

J: TRBJ1-3
size: few
V: TRBV19
D: .
DNA: TGTGCCAGTAGTAGGCCCGGCAGGGGCTCTGGAAACACCATATATTTT
CDR3: CASSRPGRGSGNTIYF

J: TRBJ2-3
size: once
V: TRBV15
D: TRBD1
DNA: TGTGCCACCAGCAGAGATTTGCAGGGGGCTAGCACAGATACGCAGTATTTT
CDR3: CATSRDLQGASTDTQYF

J: TRBJ2-7
size: .
V: TRBV3-1/TRBV3-2
D: .
DNA: TGTGCCAGCAGCCCTGATCTGGTCGGGTTTTACGAGCAGTACTTC
CDR3: CASSPDLVGFYEQYF